The 6 T cell receptor beta chains below all came from one sample that was sequenced in a study of siplizumab effects on memory and regulatory T cells. Produced via immunoSEQ multiplex PCR; TCRdb's table is partial and in-frame only. The data show over 70,000 clones, approximately 95% seen once. Sequenced sample: CD8+ T cells sorted from blood. These receptors came from a human donor in good health.

This chain connects TRBV19 to TRBJ2-3, with D unresolved. The germline V gene encodes CDR1 LNHDA and CDR2 SQIVND (reference sequence). The length of the CDR3 is 14 residues. Trimming took 2 bases from V and 2 from J, leaving 8 bases between them. This CDR3 reads CASSIQGITDTQYF. CDR3 sequence (DNA): TGTGCCAGTAGTATACAAGGAATCACAGATACGCAGTATTTT.

V gene TRBV5-1 combines with J gene TRBJ2-1, with D perhaps matching TRBD1 (5 bases). CDR1 and CDR2 (germline): SGHRS, YFSETQ. The ends were cut back, 2 bases at V and 7 bases at J, with 13 bases in the middle. The CDR3 length is 14 residues. The CDR3 protein is CASSFFGQRNEQFF. CDR3 nucleotides: TGCGCCAGCAGCTTTTTCGGACAAAGGAATGAGCAGTTCTTC.

J is TRBJ2-5 and V is TRBV28; D is perhaps TRBD2 (6 bases). Germline values: CDR1 MDHEN, CDR2 SYDVKM. Trimming shortened V by 3 bases and J by 5 bases, and 19 bases separated the two germline ends. The CDR3 is made up of 16 amino acids. The CDR3 is CASSFVAGSEWETQYF. CDR3 in DNA: TGTGCCAGCAGTTTCGTGGCGGGAAGCGAATGGGAGACCCAGTACTTC. The whole variable domain, filled in from reference TRBV28 and TRBJ2-5, reads DVKVTQSSRYLVKRTGEKVFLECVQDMDHENMFWYRQDPGLGLRLIYFSYDVKMKEKGDIPEGYSVSREKKERFSLILESASTNQTSMYLCASSFVAGSEWETQYFGPGTRLLVL.

This sequence joins TRBV11-2 and TRBJ1-2; D is undetermined. The germline CDR1 and CDR2 sequences are SGHAT and FQNNGV. V was pared by 5 bases and J by 8 bases, with 6 bases between. The CDR3 has 10 amino acids. CDR3 residues: CASSPLGYTF. CDR3 DNA: TGTGCCAGCAGCCCGCTCGGCTACACCTTC. The whole variable domain, remainder taken from reference TRBV11-2 and TRBJ1-2, is EAGVAQSPRYKIIEKRQSVAFWCNPISGHATLYWYQQILGQGPKLLIQFQNNGVVDDSQLPKDRFSAERLKGVDSTLKIQPAKLEDSAVYLCASSPLGYTFGSGTRLTVV.

The J gene is TRBJ2-1, the V gene TRBV11-2, with 8 bases aligning to TRBD2. The V gene's germline CDR1 is SGHAT and CDR2 FQNNGV. With 2 bases clipped from V and 8 bases from J, the junction kept 11 bases outside the gene matches. This CDR3 has 16 amino acids. CDR3 loop: CASSLTSGIPVYEQFF. As DNA, the CDR3 is TGTGCCAGCAGCTTAACTAGCGGAATACCCGTCTATGAGCAGTTCTTC.

The CDR3 DNA follows: TGTGCCAGCAGCGGACTAGCGGGAGGGGACACCGGGGAGCTGTTTTTT. This encodes CASSGLAGGDTGELFF. This chain links TRBV5-4 with TRBJ2-2, with 15 bases fitting TRBD2. The length of the CDR3 is 16 residues. The ends lost 4 bases at V and 3 bases at J; junction bases unmatched: 1. Germline V gene data show CDR1 as SGHNT and CDR2 as YYREEE (reference sequence).